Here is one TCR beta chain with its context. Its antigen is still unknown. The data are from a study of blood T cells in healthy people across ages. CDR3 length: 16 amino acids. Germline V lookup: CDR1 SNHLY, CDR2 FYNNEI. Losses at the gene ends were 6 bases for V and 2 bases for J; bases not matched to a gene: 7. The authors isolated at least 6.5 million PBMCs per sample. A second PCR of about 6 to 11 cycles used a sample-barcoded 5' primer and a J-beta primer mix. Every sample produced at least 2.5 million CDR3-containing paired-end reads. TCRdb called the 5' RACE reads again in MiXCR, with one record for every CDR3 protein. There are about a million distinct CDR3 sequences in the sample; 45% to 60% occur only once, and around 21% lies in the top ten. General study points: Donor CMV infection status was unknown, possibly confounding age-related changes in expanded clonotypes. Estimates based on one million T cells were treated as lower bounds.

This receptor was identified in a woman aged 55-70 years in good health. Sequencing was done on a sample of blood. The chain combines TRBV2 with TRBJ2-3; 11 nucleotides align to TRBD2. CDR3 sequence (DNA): TGTGCCAGCAGGCCGGGACTAGCGGCCTTCACAGATACGCAGTATTTT. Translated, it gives CASRPGLAAFTDTQYF.